Presented here are 32 T cell receptor beta chains from one specimen sequenced in a study of yellow fever vaccine responses in identical twins. One entry per CDR3 protein, called by TCRdb with MiXCR from the RT-PCR reads. The profile shows over 15,000 distinct CDR3 sequences, 55% to 65% of them singletons. The sample was T cells from blood (PBMCs), unsorted or a sorted subset (not recorded which), taken before or after yellow fever vaccination (not recorded which). These receptors were taken from a woman in her late teens or twenties who received the yellow fever vaccine.

The rearrangement joins TRBV20-1 to TRBJ2-3; no definite D call. CDR3 length: 14 residues. The V end was cut by 6 bases, the J end by 2 bases, with 15 bases between. Germline values: CDR1 DFQATT, CDR2 SNEGSKA (reference sequence). The CDR3 region is CSAPMGGNTDTQYF. The CDR3 region has the DNA TGCAGTGCCCCCATGGGCGGAAACACAGATACGCAGTATTTT.

This clonotype has just a few counts. The chain employs TRBV5-1 and TRBJ2-7; TRBD1 or TRBD2 may be the D gene (5 bases each). The CDR3 is 14 amino acids. Germline assignment: CDR1 SGHRS and CDR2 YFSETQ. Trimming took off 0 bases at V and 3 bases at J, with 10 bases between the two ends. The CDR3 spells CASSLVRGLYEQYF. The CDR3 DNA reads TGCGCCAGCAGCTTGGTTCGGGGCCTCTACGAGCAGTACTTC.

The genes are TRBV11-1 and TRBJ2-4; TRBD1 matches at 7 bases. In germline, CDR1 is SGHAT, CDR2 FQDESV (reference sequence). CDR3 length equals 17 residues. J gave up 4 bases and V 0 bases, and 9 bases lay outside the gene matches. The CDR3 loop reads CASSLAPWQGEKNIQYF. As DNA, the CDR3 is TGTGCCAGCAGCTTAGCCCCCTGGCAGGGGGAAAAAAACATTCAGTACTTC. Complete variable domain (other parts from reference TRBV11-1 and TRBJ2-4): EAEVAQSPRYKITEKSQAVAFWCDPISGHATLYWYRQILGQGPELLVQFQDESVVDDSQLPKDRFSAERLKGVDSTLKIQPAELGDSAMYLCASSLAPWQGEKNIQYFGAGTRLSVL.

The V call is TRBV19, the J call TRBJ2-4, with 7 nucleotides matching TRBD1. Germline CDR1 is LNHDA and CDR2 is SQIVND (reference sequence). V lost 5 bases and J lost 6; bases outside the gene matches: 4. CDR3 length: 13 residues. In DNA form, the CDR3 reads TGTGCCAGTAGTTTTCCAGGGGGAAACATTCAGTACTTC. Protein product: CASSFPGGNIQYF.

This rearrangement joins TRBV5-6 to TRBJ2-1; D perhaps matches TRBD2 (6 bases). The germline CDR1 and CDR2 sequences are SGHDT and YYEEEE. The CDR3 length is 17 residues. Between the trimmed V and J ends, which lost 0 bases and 0 bases, there was a span of 13 bases. The CDR3 here is CASSLEGSGGSYNEQFF. CDR3 DNA sequence: TGTGCCAGCAGCTTGGAAGGTAGCGGAGGCTCCTACAATGAGCAGTTCTTC.

Sample share makes this clonotype large. The chain carries TRBV4-1 and TRBJ2-1; D is uncertain. The V end was cut by 4 bases, the J end by 3 bases, with 10 bases between. Germline-derived CDR1 and CDR2 are MGHRA and YSYEKL. The CDR3 has 14 amino acids. DNA for the CDR3: TGCGCCAGCAGCCTTTCGATAAACTACAATGAGCAGTTCTTC. Amino acid sequence: CASSLSINYNEQFF.

The rearrangement uses TRBV29-1 and TRBJ2-4; possibly TRBD1 for D (6 bases). This CDR3 has 15 residues. From germline, CDR1 is SQVTM and CDR2 ANQGSEA. V lost 0 bases, J lost 2 bases, and 11 bases lay in between. CDR3 bases: TGCAGCGTTGAAGACAGGGGAAGTACCAAAAACATTCAGTACTTC. Its protein product is CSVEDRGSTKNIQYF. Drawing the rest from reference TRBV29-1 and TRBJ2-4, the complete variable domain is SAVISQKPSRDICQRGTSLTIQCQVDSQVTMMFWYRQQPGQSLTLIATANQGSEATYESGFVIDKFPISRPNLTFSTLTVSNMSPEDSSIYLCSVEDRGSTKNIQYFGAGTRLSVL.

The genes are TRBV24-1 and TRBJ2-1, with TRBD2 as a possible D gene (6 bases). This CDR3 has 13 residues. The V end was cut by 3 bases, the J end by 9 bases, with 11 bases between. Germline loops: CDR1 KGHDR, CDR2 SFDVKD. This chain's CDR3 is CATSDLQRVEQFF. CDR3 coding DNA: TGTGCCACCAGTGATCTCCAGCGGGTTGAGCAGTTCTTC.

This chain links TRBV19 with TRBJ1-6; D call uncertain. The ends were cut back, 6 bases at V and 8 bases at J, with 11 bases in the middle. Germline loops: CDR1 LNHDA, CDR2 SQIVND (reference sequence). The CDR3 spans 13 residues. CDR3 nucleotide sequence: TGTGCCAGTAGAGCCCTGGTGGATTCACCCCTCCACTTT. Its translation is CASRALVDSPLHF.

The chain uses TRBV20-1 and TRBJ1-5; 10 nucleotides match TRBD1. The CDR3 is made up of 14 amino acids. CDR1 DFQATT and CDR2 SNEGSKA come from the germline V gene (reference sequence). V was clipped by 3 bases and J by 6 bases; unmatched bases: 5. Here the CDR3 DNA reads TGCAGTGCTAGCCCGACAGGGGGCCCTCAGCCCCAGCATTTT. Its protein product is CSASPTGGPQPQHF.

CDR3 region: CASSLQINQPQHF. In DNA, the CDR3 is TGTGCCAGCAGTTTACAGATTAATCAGCCCCAGCATTTT. This chain joins TRBV28 and TRBJ1-5; D gene ambiguous. From germline, CDR1 is MDHEN and CDR2 SYDVKM. The CDR3 spans 13 residues. Trimming removed 2 bases at V and 4 bases at J, with 6 bases between.

The rearrangement joins TRBV20-1 to TRBJ2-7; a possible D gene is TRBD2 (6 bases). Trimming left V 6 bases short and J 4 bases short, with 25 bases between. The CDR3 is 16 residues long. Germline V gene lookup returns CDR1 DFQATT and CDR2 SNEGSKA (reference sequence). CDR3 nucleotide sequence: TGCAGTGCGATGAGGTGGATAGCGGCGGTCGGGTACGAGCAGTACGTC. Translation: CSAMRWIAAVGYEQYV.

This clonotype was seen a handful of times. The chain joins TRBV12-3 or TRBV12-4 to TRBJ2-2, with TRBD1 as a possible D gene (5 bases). The CDR3 length is 13 residues. With 6 bases removed from V and 6 bases from J, the gap between germline ends came to 11 bases. This CDR3 reads CASSKGPAGELFF. CDR3 DNA sequence: TGTGCCAGCAGCAAGGGGCCAGCCGGGGAGCTGTTTTTT.

This chain uses TRBV11-3 with TRBJ2-1; the D is unclear. V was pared by 1 base and J by 8 bases, with 12 bases between. The CDR3 loop spans 14 amino acids. Germline V gene sequence: CDR1 SGHNT, CDR2 YENEEA. CDR3 in amino acids: CASSLGGDFDEQFF. The CDR3 DNA follows: TGTGCCAGCAGCTTAGGGGGTGATTTCGATGAGCAGTTCTTC.

CDR3 sequence: CASSTGTANTGELFF. As DNA, the CDR3 is TGCGCCAGCAGCACCGGGACAGCGAACACCGGGGAGCTGTTTTTT. The V gene is TRBV5-1, the J gene TRBJ2-2; TRBD1 aligns across 7 bases. With 4 bases clipped from V and 0 bases from J, the junction kept 3 bases outside the gene matches. Germline CDR1 reads SGHRS; CDR2 reads YFSETQ. This CDR3 is built from 15 residues. Full variable domain (remainder filled in from reference TRBV5-1 and TRBJ2-2): KAGVTQTPRYLIKTRGQQVTLSCSPISGHRSVSWYQQTPGQGLQFLFEYFSETQRNKGNFPGRFSGRQFSNSRSEMNVSTLELGDSALYLCASSTGTANTGELFFGEGSRLTVL.

The chain employs TRBV5-1 and TRBJ2-2; perhaps TRBD2 as D (5 bases). This CDR3 is built from 14 residues. Germline V gene lookup returns CDR1 SGHRS and CDR2 YFSETQ. Between the trimmed V and J ends, which lost 4 bases and 6 bases, there was a span of 13 bases. The CDR3 region is CASSTRSEAGELFF. DNA of the CDR3: TGCGCCAGCAGCACTAGGAGCGAGGCCGGGGAGCTGTTTTTT.

This clonotype was detected once. V usage is TRBV28 and J usage is TRBJ2-5, with D possibly matching TRBD1 (6 bases). V lost 8 bases to trimming and J lost 5 bases, with 18 bases between them. This CDR3 comprises 14 residues. Germline V gene lookup returns CDR1 MDHEN and CDR2 SYDVKM. The chain's CDR3 is CASRLGGYSETQYF. As DNA, the CDR3 is TGTGCCAGCCGCCTAGGGGGATACTCGGAGACCCAGTACTTC.

In DNA, the CDR3 is TGCAGTGCTAGATTCGGGAAAGAGACCCAGTACTTC. Its protein is CSARFGKETQYF. V is TRBV20-1 and J is TRBJ2-5; possible D gene TRBD2, 5 bases. This CDR3 is built from 12 residues. Between the trimmed V and J ends, which lost 2 bases and 3 bases, there was a span of 7 bases. CDR1 and CDR2 (germline): DFQATT, SNEGSKA (reference sequence).

The V and J genes are TRBV20-1 and TRBJ2-3, with TRBD2 matching over 10 bases. CDR3 length equals 15 residues. The V gene end was trimmed by 4 bases and the J gene end by 2 bases; junction bases not matched to a gene: 6. Germline CDR1 reads DFQATT; CDR2 reads SNEGSKA (reference sequence). CDR3 in DNA: TGCAGTGCTAATGCGGGGACTAGCGACACAGATACGCAGTATTTT. Its protein is CSANAGTSDTDTQYF.

CDR3 coding DNA: TGTGCCAGCAGTGTGCAGGTGAACACTGAAGCTTTCTTT. Translated: CASSVQVNTEAFF. V and J are TRBV2 and TRBJ1-1; D gene uncertain. V dropped 4 bases and J dropped 0 bases, with 6 bases sitting between them. Germline loops: CDR1 SNHLY, CDR2 FYNNEI. This CDR3 has 13 amino acids. Full variable domain (remainder filled in from reference TRBV2 and TRBJ1-1): EPEVTQTPSHQVTQMGQEVILRCVPISNHLYFYWYRQILGQKVEFLVSFYNNEISEKSEIFDDQFSVERPDGSNFTLKIRSTKLEDSAMYFCASSVQVNTEAFFGQGTRLTVV.

The V and J genes are TRBV11-3 and TRBJ2-3; D not resolved. There are 12 residues in the CDR3. Germline CDR1 is SGHNT and CDR2 is YENEEA. V was clipped by 1 base and J by 4 bases, with 3 bases between them. The CDR3 nucleotides are TGTGCCAGCAGCTTAGGCCCAGATACGCAGTATTTT. As protein: CASSLGPDTQYF.

The rearrangement joins TRBV5-1 to TRBJ2-7, with 8 bases matching TRBD2. CDR3 length: 14 residues. The germline V gene encodes CDR1 SGHRS and CDR2 YFSETQ. The V gene end was trimmed by 3 bases and the J gene end by 3 bases; junction bases not matched to a gene: 5. In nucleotides, the CDR3 is TGCGCCAGCAGCTGGGGACTAGATGTCTACGAGCAGTACTTC. It translates to CASSWGLDVYEQYF. Filled out from reference TRBV5-1 and TRBJ2-7, the complete variable domain reads KAGVTQTPRYLIKTRGQQVTLSCSPISGHRSVSWYQQTPGQGLQFLFEYFSETQRNKGNFPGRFSGRQFSNSRSEMNVSTLELGDSALYLCASSWGLDVYEQYFGPGTRLTVT.

V is TRBV12-3 or TRBV12-4 and J is TRBJ1-2, with 7 bases that match TRBD1. After removal of 6 bases from V and 4 bases from J, the junction contained 2 bases not matched to a gene. This CDR3 spans 12 amino acids. The DNA for the CDR3 is TGTGCCAGCAGACGGGACAGCTATGGCTACACCTTC. It codes for CASRRDSYGYTF.

The rearrangement uses TRBV6-4 and TRBJ1-4, with D possibly being TRBD1 (5 bases). The CDR3 consists of 16 residues. The V gene's germline CDR1 is MRHNA and CDR2 SNTAGT. With 0 bases removed from V and 5 bases from J, the gap between germline ends came to 13 bases. CDR3 bases: TGTGCCAGCAGTGACTCCGCGGGGGACGGAAATGAAAAACTGTTTTTT. This translates into CASSDSAGDGNEKLFF.

The chain uses TRBV11-1 and TRBJ2-1; D not certain. CDR1 and CDR2 (germline): SGHAT, FQDESV (reference sequence). The CDR3 has 14 amino acids. V lost 3 bases, J lost 5 bases, and 11 bases lay in between. The CDR3 bases are TGTGCCAGCAGCTTCAAAGACCGAAACAATGAGCAGTTCTTC. It encodes CASSFKDRNNEQFF.

The chain joins TRBV12-3 or TRBV12-4 to TRBJ1-2, with D tentatively TRBD1 (6 bases). The CDR3 has 13 amino acids. V was pared by 7 bases and J by 5 bases, with 14 bases between. The CDR3 bases are TGTGCCAGCACCAAGGGGGAAAGTTATGGCTACACCTTC. This translates into CASTKGESYGYTF.

The chain is built from TRBV19 and TRBJ2-2, with 14 bases aligning to TRBD2. The CDR3 consists of 16 residues. J lost 5 bases, V lost 5 bases, and 4 bases had no gene match. Germline CDR1 reads LNHDA; CDR2 reads SQIVND (reference sequence). This chain's CDR3 is CASSPGLAGVTGELFF. The CDR3 nucleotides are TGTGCCAGTAGTCCGGGACTAGCGGGGGTAACCGGGGAGCTGTTTTTT.

The rearrangement uses TRBV28 and TRBJ1-6; 8 bases align to TRBD1. This CDR3 is built from 15 residues. The J segment lost 7 bases and the V segment lost 7 bases, leaving 9 bases of the junction unmatched. CDR1 MDHEN and CDR2 SYDVKM come from the germline V gene. Written as DNA, the CDR3 is TGTGCCAGCATCCCATCTACAGGGGGAAATTCACCCCTCCACTTT. Its protein product is CASIPSTGGNSPLHF.

The sample holds a few counts of this clonotype. This rearrangement joins TRBV7-9 to TRBJ1-5; 8 bases are a match to TRBD1. The germline CDR1 and CDR2 sequences are SEHNR and FQNEAQ (reference sequence). V lost 0 bases and J lost 3; bases outside the gene matches: 10. The CDR3 has 18 residues. DNA of the CDR3: TGTGCCAGCAGCTTAGCTACCACACAGGGGGTCCTCAATCAGCCCCAGCATTTT. Its translation is CASSLATTQGVLNQPQHF.

This clonotype turned up a few times. CDR3 residues: CAISITRDNEQYV. Here the CDR3 DNA reads TGTGCCATCAGTATCACAAGGGACAACGAGCAGTACGTC. The rearrangement uses TRBV10-3 and TRBJ2-7, with a possible D match to TRBD1 (6 bases). Germline-derived CDR1 and CDR2 are ENHRY and SYGVKD. The CDR3 is made up of 13 amino acids. Trimming removed 5 bases at V and 5 bases at J, with 13 bases between.

CDR3 sequence reads: CASSLLGDNTGELFF. As DNA, the CDR3 is TGTGCCAGCAGCTTGTTAGGAGACAACACCGGGGAGCTGTTTTTT. The chain links TRBV11-3 to TRBJ2-2; D not resolved. Trimming shortened V by 3 bases and J by 2 bases, and 10 bases separated the two germline ends. The CDR3 loop spans 15 amino acids. CDR1 is SGHNT and CDR2 is YENEEA in the germline V gene.

The rearrangement uses TRBV23-1 and TRBJ1-1, with no clear D. TRBV23-1 carries the ORF label, with uncertain function. The length of the CDR3 is 14 residues. The germline V and J ends were trimmed by 4 bases and 7 bases, with 16 bases remaining between them. CDR3 nucleotides: TGCGCCAGCAGTCGCCCACGATTTGAGTATGAAGCTTTCTTT. It translates to CASSRPRFEYEAFF.